Described below is a single T cell receptor beta chain sequence and its context. This clone was observed once. There is no known antigen for this receptor. Within one base of it there is no much larger clone, and no base qualities were kept. The trial excluded patients who had a history of autoimmune disease or were on systemic immunosuppression. Peripheral blood for TCR sequencing was collected from all dose cohorts at baseline, on cycle 4 day 1, and on cycle 7 day 1. The samples were drawn from a first-in-human, open-label, multicenter phase I dose-escalation trial of ivuxolimab. The trial enrolled adults with locally advanced or metastatic head and neck squamous cell, hepatocellular, melanoma or renal cell carcinoma. CD4+ and CD8+ T cells were sorted separately from peripheral blood before TCR sequencing. For sequencing of the TCRbeta CDR3 region, genomic DNA was extracted from the sorted cells. TCRbeta CDR3 regions were sequenced using the immunoSEQ Assay. The table was pulled from immuneACCESS by TCRdb, which kept in-frame rearrangements only. Such tables lose some clones; where checked, under half of the loss comes from unresolved V genes, and the rest has no known cause. This sample holds some 23,000 clones; 80% to 90% were observed only once. Approximately 15% of the sample goes to the ten largest clones.

This specimen comes from a study of OX40 agonist ivuxolimab in advanced cancers. At the level of the whole study: Ivuxolimab was an agonistic, fully human IgG2 monoclonal antibody directed against OX40 (CD134), a costimulatory receptor. Intravenous ivuxolimab was administered to patients every 2 weeks at six dose levels: 0.01, 0.1, 0.3, 1.5, 3 and 10 mg/kg. Of the approximately 50 patients in dose escalation, about 20 had hepatocellular carcinoma, some 15 had melanoma, 9 had renal cell carcinoma and 9 had head and neck cancer. In the dose-escalation cohort, more than 80% of patients were male, and the mean age was 60 years with a range of roughly 20 to 80. Prior anti-PD-1, anti-PD-L1 or anti-CTLA-4 therapy was permitted, and checkpoint inhibitors had been received by 30% to 40% of dose-escalation patients. Partial responses occurred in three dose-escalation patients: two with cutaneous melanoma and one with hepatocellular carcinoma. The purpose of peripheral TCRbeta sequencing was to test whether ivuxolimab changed TCR sequence diversity and led to clonal T-cell expansion. The paper reports the monotherapy dose-escalation portion (N of about 54 patients) of the phase I ivuxolimab trial.

Findings and caveats that apply to the study as a whole: On average, CD8+ T cells showed more expanded clones than CD4+ T cells after ivuxolimab. Which antigens the clonally expanded peripheral T cells were specific for was not determined. At doses from 0.1 to 3.0 mg/kg, clonal expansion was seen in both CD4+ and CD8+ blood T cells between baseline and week 6. Low levels of normalized T-cell clonal expansion were also seen in some patients who did not respond. Partial responders in the 0.1-3.0 mg/kg groups had among the lowest normalized peripheral clonal expansion, especially among CD8+ T cells.

The CDR3 runs 12 residues from the cysteine to the phenylalanine. CDR3 DNA only is kept here, 36 bases in frame from base 1. CDR1 and CDR2 are drawn from the germline V gene: SNHLY, FYNNEI. Between the V and J ends, shortened by 6 bases and 2 bases respectively, the junction contains 8 bases. This sample comprised CD4+ or CD8+ T cells sorted from blood, obtained in a trial of the OX40 agonist ivuxolimab. This receptor chain uses TRBV2 and TRBJ2-7; a confident D gene designation cannot be given. The sequence was obtained from an adult with an advanced solid tumor such as melanoma, head and neck, liver or kidney cancer. At the DNA level, the sequence is TGTGCCAGCAGCCCCACCCCCTACGAGCAGTACTTC. This gives the protein CASSPTPYEQYF.